Following are 9 T cell receptor beta chains from one sample sequenced in a study of blood T cell repertoires in COVID-19. Profiled with immunoSEQ multiplex PCR; TCRdb holds only in-frame clones, not every one. The data show around 81,000 clones, 84% seen once. Input material: peripheral blood. The source of these receptors is a human donor in a cohort sampled during active COVID-19.

The chain links TRBV20-1 to TRBJ1-3; TRBD1 matches 7 bases. Germline trimming cut 3 bases from V and 6 bases from J; bases unmatched to any gene: 5. The CDR3 has 13 residues. Per the germline V gene, CDR1 is DFQATT and CDR2 is SNEGSKA (reference sequence). This CDR3 is CSASPGGLNTIYF. Here the CDR3 DNA reads TGCAGTGCTAGTCCAGGGGGTTTAAACACCATATATTTT.

This chain's CDR3 is CASSLVPGSANYGYTF. The CDR3 DNA sequence: TGTGCCAGCAGCTTAGTTCCAGGTTCAGCCAACTATGGCTACACCTTC. The chain recombines TRBV11-2 with TRBJ1-2, with no clear D. CDR3 length: 16 amino acids. V gave up 1 base and J gave up 2 bases, with 14 bases separating them. Germline CDR1 SGHAT, CDR2 FQNNGV.

The chain combines TRBV7-9 with TRBJ1-2; D is undetermined. In germline, CDR1 is SEHNR, CDR2 FQNEAQ (reference sequence). The CDR3 sequence is 11 residues long. V was shortened by 4 bases and J by 4 bases, with 4 bases between the two germline ends. This CDR3 is CASSSFYGYTF. For the CDR3, the DNA is TGTGCCAGCAGCTCTTTCTATGGCTACACCTTC. The full variable domain, its missing parts supplied by reference TRBV7-9 and TRBJ1-2, is DTGVSQNPRHKITKRGQNVTFRCDPISEHNRLYWYRQTLGQGPEFLTYFQNEAQLEKSRLLSDRFSAERPKGSFSTLEIQRTEQGDSAMYLCASSSFYGYTFGSGTRLTVV.

This chain links TRBV3-1 (or the pseudogene TRBV3-2) with TRBJ2-7; D is possibly TRBD2 (6 bases). The V and J ends lost 0 bases and 6 bases respectively, with 18 bases between them. The CDR3 contains 16 residues. The germline CDR1 and CDR2 sequences are LGHDT and YNNKEL (reference sequence). In nucleotides, the CDR3 is TGTGCCAGCAGCCAAGATTCCCTTCGGGGGTCAGGCGAGCAGTACTTC. It specifies CASSQDSLRGSGEQYF.

The rearrangement links TRBV11-2 to TRBJ2-7, with TRBD1 identical over 10 bases. Germline CDR1 is SGHAT and CDR2 is FQNNGV. Trimming at V came to 5 bases and at J to 3 bases, leaving 7 bases not matched to a gene. The CDR3 runs 15 residues. The CDR3 sequence: CASSPQGTGVYEQYF. The DNA for the CDR3 is TGTGCCAGCAGCCCGCAAGGGACAGGGGTCTACGAGCAGTACTTC.

The chain joins TRBV7-8 to TRBJ1-3; 7 bases agree with TRBD1. Germline V gene lookup returns CDR1 SGHVS and CDR2 FQNEAQ. This CDR3 region has 15 residues. Trimming took 2 bases from V and 0 from J; bases not matched to a gene: 1. Written as DNA, the CDR3 is TGTGCCAGCAGCTTAAGGGGGCCCTCTGGAAACACCATATATTTT. Its protein is CASSLRGPSGNTIYF. Based on the CDR3 plus reference TRBV7-8 and TRBJ1-3, the full variable domain is GAGVSQSPRYKVAKRGQDVALRCDPISGHVSLFWYQQALGQGPEFLTYFQNEAQLDKSGLPSDRFFAERPEGSVSTLKIQRTQQEDSAVYLCASSLRGPSGNTIYFGEGSWLTVV.

This chain uses TRBV7-9 with TRBJ1-1; possible D gene TRBD1, 5 bases. Germline V gene sequence: CDR1 SEHNR, CDR2 FQNEAQ (reference sequence). The CDR3 spans 14 residues. Trimming took 6 bases from V and 2 from J, leaving 13 bases between them. In DNA form, the CDR3 reads TGTGCCAGCAGTCGACAGCTAGAAAACACTGAAGCTTTCTTT. Translating it yields CASSRQLENTEAFF.

The chain combines TRBV14 with TRBJ2-4; D not certain. V was shortened by 4 bases and J by 9 bases, with 13 bases between the two germline ends. The CDR3 totals 13 residues. Germline V gene lookup returns CDR1 SGHDN and CDR2 FVKESK. CDR3: CASSLTVAAIQYF. The CDR3, as DNA: TGTGCCAGCAGCCTGACTGTGGCGGCCATTCAGTACTTC.

A few counts support this clone. The rearrangement joins TRBV9 to TRBJ2-7; 12 bases line up with TRBD2. Germline V gives CDR1 SGDLS, CDR2 YYNGEE. The V and J ends lost 4 bases and 5 bases, in that order; junction bases with no gene match: 7. This CDR3 comprises 15 residues. CDR3 region: CASSPTTSGGDEQYF. Here the CDR3 DNA reads TGTGCCAGCAGCCCCACGACTAGCGGGGGTGACGAGCAGTACTTC.